The 17 T cell receptor beta chains presented below share a single source sample, sequenced in a study of blood T cells in healthy people across ages. For the second PCR, which ran for about 7 to 11 cycles, a sample-barcoded 5' primer and a J-beta primer mix were used. TCRdb passed the 5' RACE reads through MiXCR, listing each CDR3 protein once. The table has over 950,000 distinct CDR3 sequences, 35% to 45% seen once. The specimen sequenced was blood. These receptors originate from a man between 18 and 35 years old in good health.

To note about this clonotype: The germline gene is not matched at one end of the junction; a read error may be the cause. This chain links TRBV4-2 with TRBJ1-6, with D possibly matching TRBD1 (5 bases). The CDR3 runs 16 residues. The germline V gene has CDR1 LGHNA and CDR2 YNFKEQ. This CDR3 reads CASSQTTVVRNSPPHF. The CDR3 DNA sequence: TGTGCCAGCAGCCAGACGACAGTGGTCAGAAATTCACCCCCCCACTTT.

This sequence joins TRBV10-3 and TRBJ1-5; 8 nucleotides match TRBD1. The junction had 8 bases not matched to a gene; V was cut back by 5 bases and J by 2 bases. This CDR3 contains 16 residues. Germline V gene sequence: CDR1 ENHRY, CDR2 SYGVKD. CDR3 in DNA: TGTGCCATCAGTCAGGGGGCCGGGTACGGCAATCAGCCCCAGCATTTT. It encodes CAISQGAGYGNQPQHF.

This sequence joins TRBV20-1 and TRBJ1-2; no reliable D call. V was cut by 3 bases and J by 8 bases, with 13 bases left in between. CDR1 and CDR2 from the germline V gene are DFQATT and SNEGSKA (reference sequence). This CDR3 contains 12 residues. The CDR3 loop is CSARNGLGGYTF. DNA for the CDR3: TGCAGTGCTAGGAACGGGCTAGGGGGCTACACCTTC.

The chain links TRBV4-3 to TRBJ2-5, with TRBD1 matching over 8 bases. CDR3 size: 14 residues. The V gene's germline CDR1 is LGHNA and CDR2 YSLEER. The V gene end was trimmed by 1 base and the J gene end by 3 bases; junction bases not matched to a gene: 1. As DNA, the CDR3 is TGCGCCAGCAGCCAAGTGGACAGGGAAGAGACCCAGTACTTC. This codes for CASSQVDREETQYF.

The rearrangement joins TRBV4-1 to TRBJ1-2, with D unclear. V shed 1 base and J shed 7 bases, with 16 bases lying between them. Germline CDR1 MGHRA, CDR2 YSYEKL. The CDR3 consists of 15 residues. The CDR3 nucleotides read TGCGCCAGCAGCCAAGTGAGGGATAGAGAGCGTGGCTACACCTTC. It translates to CASSQVRDRERGYTF.

A few counts support this clonotype. The chain uses TRBV20-1 and TRBJ1-1; 7 bases match TRBD1. This CDR3 contains 15 residues. Germline loops: CDR1 DFQATT, CDR2 SNEGSKA (reference sequence). V lost 2 bases to trimming and J lost 4 bases; unmatched junction nucleotides: 10. The chain's CDR3 is CSARRAGTVTTEAFF. The CDR3 DNA sequence: TGCAGTGCTAGACGAGCCGGGACAGTAACCACTGAAGCTTTCTTT.

Only a few counts were recorded for this clonotype. The rearrangement links TRBV5-6 to TRBJ2-7; 7 nucleotides align to TRBD1. Germline V gene sequence: CDR1 SGHDT, CDR2 YYEEEE. J lost 3 bases, V lost 4 bases, and 10 bases had no gene match. The CDR3 sequence is 15 residues long. The CDR3 DNA sequence: TGTGCCAGCAGCACGAGACAGGGCATGGTCTACGAGCAGTACTTC. It translates to CASSTRQGMVYEQYF.

V is TRBV12-3 or TRBV12-4 and J is TRBJ2-1, with D possibly being TRBD1 or TRBD2 (5 bases each). The CDR3 extends over 13 amino acids. Trimming took off 7 bases at V and 9 bases at J, with 16 bases between the two ends. This CDR3 reads CASTGDLVFEQFF. The CDR3 nucleotides read TGTGCCAGCACCGGGGACCTGGTGTTTGAGCAGTTCTTC.

This clonotype showed up just a few times. The genes are TRBV25-1 and TRBJ1-6; D remains unclear. The CDR3 is made up of 15 amino acids. Looked up from germline, CDR1 is MGHDK and CDR2 is SYGVNS. V gave up 1 base and J gave up 7 bases, with 11 bases separating them. The CDR3 loop is CASSESVAANSPLHF. The CDR3 DNA sequence: TGTGCCAGCAGTGAATCTGTAGCGGCCAATTCACCCCTCCACTTT. The full variable domain, in which reference TRBV25-1 and TRBJ1-6 provide the parts outside the CDR3, is EADIYQTPRYLVIGTGKKITLECSQTMGHDKMYWYQQDPGMELHLIHYSYGVNSTEKGDLSSESTVSRIRTEHFPLTLESARPSHTSQYLCASSESVAANSPLHFGNGTRLTVT.

This sequence joins TRBV5-1 and TRBJ2-7; TRBD1 aligns across 11 bases. This CDR3 has 17 amino acids. J lost 2 bases, V lost 0 bases, and 7 bases had no gene match. Germline V gene lookup returns CDR1 SGHRS and CDR2 YFSETQ. CDR3 amino acids: CASSLGQPGQGAYEQYF. DNA of the CDR3: TGCGCCAGCAGCTTGGGACAACCGGGACAGGGGGCCTACGAGCAGTACTTC. The entire variable domain, with the rest obtained from reference TRBV5-1 and TRBJ2-7, is as follows: KAGVTQTPRYLIKTRGQQVTLSCSPISGHRSVSWYQQTPGQGLQFLFEYFSETQRNKGNFPGRFSGRQFSNSRSEMNVSTLELGDSALYLCASSLGQPGQGAYEQYFGPGTRLTVT.

The rearrangement uses TRBV7-3 and TRBJ2-1; 15 nucleotides line up with TRBD2. The CDR3 sequence is 19 residues long. CDR1 and CDR2 from the germline V gene are SGHTA and FQGTGA. The junction had 9 bases not matched to a gene; V was cut back by 5 bases and J by 1 base. The DNA for the CDR3 is TGTGCCAGCAGCACCAACCTGGGACTAGCGGGGGGATCCTACAATGAGCAGTTCTTC. Protein product: CASSTNLGLAGGSYNEQFF.

V and J are TRBV12-3 or TRBV12-4 and TRBJ1-2; TRBD1 matches at 7 bases. Germline trimming cut 6 bases from V and 2 bases from J; bases unmatched to any gene: 15. There are 17 residues in the CDR3. The CDR3 region has the DNA TGTGCCAGCAGCCCTGCTCGGTTCGGGACAGAGAACTATGGCTACACCTTC. This sequence encodes CASSPARFGTENYGYTF.

Comment on this clonotype: It may be a read error: a sequence one base away is much more abundant. V usage is TRBV6-1 and J usage is TRBJ1-2; unclear D gene. The CDR3 length is 12 residues. Germline CDR1 MNHNS, CDR2 SASEGT. The CDR3 nucleotides are TGTACCAGCAGTGAGACCGGCTATGGCTACACCTTC. As protein: CTSSETGYGYTF.

CDR3 sequence: CSAGQANTGELFF. The CDR3 DNA reads as TGCAGCGCGGGACAGGCGAACACCGGGGAGCTGTTTTTT. The chain uses TRBV29-1 and TRBJ2-2, with 8 bases that match TRBD1. V dropped 7 bases and J dropped 0; count of bases not matched to a gene: 1. The CDR3 runs to 13 residues. Germline V gives CDR1 SQVTM, CDR2 ANQGSEA.

This clonotype was found a few times. The V call is TRBV20-1, the J call TRBJ2-5; D is ambiguous. Trimming stripped 0 bases from V and 5 bases from J, with 4 bases between. Germline assignment: CDR1 DFQATT and CDR2 SNEGSKA (reference sequence). This CDR3 has 11 amino acids. CDR3 residues: CSARDWETQYF. As DNA, the CDR3 is TGCAGTGCTAGAGATTGGGAGACCCAGTACTTC.

The chain is built from TRBV4-1 and TRBJ1-4; 7 bases line up with TRBD1. The length of the CDR3 is 17 residues. V was pared by 3 bases and J by 0 bases, with 7 bases of the junction left unmatched. Looked up from germline, CDR1 is MGHRA and CDR2 is YSYEKL. DNA of the CDR3: TGCGCCAGCAGCCACCGTGACAGGGATGCAACTAATGAAAAACTGTTTTTT. Protein: CASSHRDRDATNEKLFF.

There are a few counts of this clonotype. The V and J genes are TRBV7-9 and TRBJ1-2; TRBD1 matches 7 bases. Germline V lookup: CDR1 SEHNR, CDR2 FQNEAQ (reference sequence). Trimming at V came to 3 bases and at J to 6 bases, leaving 4 bases not matched to a gene. This CDR3 comprises 13 residues. CDR3 in DNA: TGTGCCAGCAGCTTTGAAGGGGGCGATGGCTACACCTTC. Translated, it gives CASSFEGGDGYTF.